This is a list of T cell receptor beta chains from one sample in a study of T cells in Graves' hyperthyroidism and ophthalmopathy. From the multiplex PCR reads, TCRdb called clonotypes with MiXCR, one entry per CDR3 protein. The sample records hundreds of thousands of distinct CDR3 sequences, 14% to 15% being singletons. Sequencing was performed on blood. These receptors originate from a man between 18 and 35 years old with Graves' ophthalmopathy. The CDR3 runs from the conserved cysteine through the conserved F or W. Fields, in order: clone size, V gene, D gene, J gene, CDR3 protein, CDR3 DNA. D genes are given only for firm matches. Only some rows state a clone size, as once, few, many or a class for expanded clones.

clone_size: many
v_call: TRBV10-3
d_call: TRBD2
j_call: TRBJ2-3
cdr3_aa: CAISLSGRAGGTDTQYF
cdr3_nt: TGTGCCATCAGCTTAAGCGGGAGGGCCGGGGGCACAGATACGCAGTATTTT

clone_size: NA
v_call: TRBV7-9
d_call: TRBD1
j_call: TRBJ2-7
cdr3_aa: CASSSGTGMKQYF
cdr3_nt: TGTGCCAGCAGCTCTGGGACAGGGATGAAGCAGTACTTC

clone_size: many
v_call: TRBV9
d_call: TRBD1
j_call: TRBJ2-1
cdr3_aa: CASSVDGQAYNEQFF
cdr3_nt: TGTGCCAGCAGCGTAGACGGACAGGCCTACAATGAGCAGTTCTTC

clone_size: few
v_call: TRBV6-2/TRBV6-3
d_call: NA
j_call: TRBJ1-5
cdr3_aa: CASRRVGIPQPQHF
cdr3_nt: TGTGCCAGCAGGAGGGTCGGGATCCCCCAGCCCCAGCATTTT

clone_size: many
v_call: TRBV19
d_call: NA
j_call: TRBJ2-7
cdr3_aa: CASSPVQGQDEQYF
cdr3_nt: TGTGCCAGTAGTCCCGTTCAGGGGCAAGACGAGCAGTACTTC

clone_size: few
v_call: TRBV2
d_call: NA
j_call: TRBJ1-6
cdr3_aa: CACSAEVGGSPLHF
cdr3_nt: TGTGCCTGCAGCGCAGAAGTCGGGGGTTCACCCCTCCACTTT

clone_size: many
v_call: TRBV27
d_call: NA
j_call: TRBJ2-3
cdr3_aa: CASSTQSGLPFTDTQYF
cdr3_nt: TGTGCCAGCAGCACCCAGTCAGGACTACCCTTCACAGATACGCAGTATTTT

clone_size: NA
v_call: TRBV11-2
d_call: TRBD2
j_call: TRBJ2-7
cdr3_aa: CASSSPWTSGTYEQYF
cdr3_nt: TGTGCCAGCAGCTCCCCCTGGACTAGCGGGACCTACGAGCAGTACTTC

clone_size: many
v_call: TRBV4-1
d_call: TRBD2
j_call: TRBJ2-1
cdr3_aa: CASSPGTRGYNEQFF
cdr3_nt: TGCGCCAGCAGCCCCGGGACTAGGGGCTACAATGAGCAGTTCTTC

clone_size: few
v_call: TRBV20-1
d_call: TRBD2
j_call: TRBJ2-2
cdr3_aa: CSATTSGREAGELFF
cdr3_nt: TGCAGTGCTACTACTAGCGGGAGGGAGGCCGGGGAGCTGTTTTTT

clone_size: few
v_call: TRBV7-6
d_call: TRBD2
j_call: TRBJ2-5
cdr3_aa: CASSPTSGVGQETQYF
cdr3_nt: TGTGCCAGCAGCCCAACTAGCGGGGTGGGCCAAGAGACCCAGTACTTC

clone_size: NA
v_call: TRBV12-3/TRBV12-4
d_call: NA
j_call: TRBJ1-2
cdr3_aa: CAAAMRGHYGYTF
cdr3_nt: TGTGCCGCCGCCATGAGGGGACACTATGGCTACACCTTC

clone_size: NA
v_call: TRBV18
d_call: NA
j_call: TRBJ2-1
cdr3_aa: CASSPLADPYNEQLF
cdr3_nt: TGTGCCAGCTCACCATTGGCGGACCCCTACAATGAGCAGCTCTTC

clone_size: many
v_call: TRBV4-1
d_call: NA
j_call: TRBJ1-2
cdr3_aa: CASSQAGGDISGYTF
cdr3_nt: TGCGCCAGCAGCCAAGCCGGGGGGGACATAAGTGGCTACACCTTC

clone_size: NA
v_call: TRBV10-3
d_call: NA
j_call: TRBJ2-7
cdr3_aa: CAIFSETYEQYF
cdr3_nt: TGTGCCATCTTTAGCGAGACCTACGAGCAGTACTTC

clone_size: many
v_call: TRBV12-3/TRBV12-4
d_call: TRBD1
j_call: TRBJ1-1
cdr3_aa: CASSQDRVGDTEAFF
cdr3_nt: TGTGCCAGCAGTCAGGACAGGGTCGGGGACACTGAAGCTTTCTTT

clone_size: NA
v_call: TRBV27
d_call: TRBD2
j_call: TRBJ2-7
cdr3_aa: CASGSGGGSYEQYF
cdr3_nt: TGTGCCAGCGGTAGCGGGGGAGGCTCTTACGAGCAGTACTTC

clone_size: many
v_call: TRBV5-6
d_call: NA
j_call: TRBJ2-5
cdr3_aa: CASSGWTVETQYF
cdr3_nt: TGTGCCAGCAGCGGATGGACGGTAGAGACCCAGTACTTC

clone_size: many
v_call: TRBV7-2
d_call: NA
j_call: TRBJ2-6
cdr3_aa: CASSLALRSGANVLTF
cdr3_nt: TGTGCCAGCAGCTTAGCGCTAAGATCTGGGGCCAACGTCCTGACTTTC

clone_size: many
v_call: TRBV2
d_call: TRBD1
j_call: TRBJ1-1
cdr3_aa: CASSVRQGGNTEAFF
cdr3_nt: TGTGCCAGCAGTGTCAGGCAGGGGGGTAACACTGAAGCTTTCTTT

clone_size: few
v_call: TRBV18
d_call: TRBD1
j_call: TRBJ1-5
cdr3_aa: CASSRGEGAPNQPQHF
cdr3_nt: TGTGCCAGCTCACGTGGCGAGGGGGCCCCCAATCAGCCCCAGCATTTT

clone_size: few
v_call: TRBV19
d_call: TRBD2
j_call: TRBJ2-2
cdr3_aa: CASSIGTRYTGELFF
cdr3_nt: TGTGCCAGTAGTATCGGGACTAGGTACACCGGGGAGCTGTTTTTT

clone_size: many
v_call: TRBV7-2
d_call: NA
j_call: TRBJ1-4
cdr3_aa: CASSLGRSEEKLFF
cdr3_nt: TGTGCCAGCAGCTTGGGCCGAAGCGAGGAAAAACTGTTTTTT

clone_size: many
v_call: TRBV12-3/TRBV12-4
d_call: TRBD1
j_call: TRBJ1-6
cdr3_aa: CASSRTGANSPLHF
cdr3_nt: TGTGCCAGCAGTCGGACAGGTGCTAATTCACCCCTCCACTTT

clone_size: many
v_call: TRBV5-5
d_call: TRBD1
j_call: TRBJ2-1
cdr3_aa: CASSVDRDSPYNEQFF
cdr3_nt: TGTGCCAGCAGCGTAGACCGGGACAGTCCGTACAATGAGCAGTTCTTC

clone_size: NA
v_call: TRBV5-6
d_call: NA
j_call: TRBJ1-2
cdr3_aa: CASSRGNYGYTF
cdr3_nt: TGTGCCAGCAGCCGGGGAAACTATGGCTACACCTTC

clone_size: NA
v_call: TRBV4-1
d_call: NA
j_call: TRBJ2-3
cdr3_aa: CASSHPGGGTGTTDTQYF
cdr3_nt: TGCGCCAGCAGCCATCCCGGGGGGGGGACAGGGACCACAGATACGCAGTATTTT

clone_size: few
v_call: TRBV5-1
d_call: NA
j_call: TRBJ1-6
cdr3_aa: CASSFVFQGSLGSPLHF
cdr3_nt: TGCGCCAGCAGCTTTGTCTTCCAGGGCTCCTTAGGGTCACCCCTCCACTTT

clone_size: many
v_call: TRBV7-9
d_call: NA
j_call: TRBJ2-3
cdr3_aa: CASSPTSSSTDTQYF
cdr3_nt: TGTGCCAGCAGCCCGACCTCTTCTAGCACAGATACGCAGTATTTT

clone_size: many
v_call: TRBV29-1
d_call: NA
j_call: TRBJ1-1
cdr3_aa: CSVSTVLRVTEAFF
cdr3_nt: TGCAGCGTTTCCACGGTGTTGAGGGTCACTGAAGCTTTCTTT

clone_size: many
v_call: TRBV3-1
d_call: NA
j_call: TRBJ2-1
cdr3_aa: CASSQDRGLLFVNNEQFF
cdr3_nt: TGTGCCAGCAGCCAAGATCGAGGACTCCTCTTTGTAAACAATGAGCAGTTCTTC

clone_size: many
v_call: TRBV7-8
d_call: NA
j_call: TRBJ1-1
cdr3_aa: CASSLVLGGLTEAFF
cdr3_nt: TGTGCCAGCAGCTTAGTTTTGGGGGGGCTAACTGAAGCTTTCTTT

clone_size: many
v_call: TRBV12-5
d_call: TRBD1
j_call: TRBJ2-1
cdr3_aa: CASGLATGQPSGVYNEQFF
cdr3_nt: TGTGCTAGTGGTTTGGCAACGGGACAGCCCTCCGGGGTTTACAATGAGCAGTTCTTC

clone_size: NA
v_call: TRBV3-1
d_call: NA
j_call: TRBJ2-2
cdr3_aa: CASSQGGLGELFF
cdr3_nt: TGTGCCAGCAGCCAAGGGGGGCTCGGGGAGCTGTTTTTT

clone_size: NA
v_call: TRBV15
d_call: TRBD2
j_call: TRBJ2-1
cdr3_aa: CATSSPGLAGGTEQFF
cdr3_nt: TGTGCCACCAGCAGCCCGGGACTAGCGGGAGGGACTGAGCAGTTCTTC

clone_size: many
v_call: TRBV6-1
d_call: NA
j_call: TRBJ2-7
cdr3_aa: CASSEALRDELEQYF
cdr3_nt: TGTGCCAGCAGTGAAGCGCTTCGGGACGAACTCGAGCAGTACTTC

clone_size: NA
v_call: TRBV11-2
d_call: TRBD1
j_call: TRBJ2-5
cdr3_aa: CASSPGTGNMETQYF
cdr3_nt: TGTGCCAGCAGCCCCGGGACAGGGAATATGGAGACCCAGTACTTC

clone_size: many
v_call: TRBV27
d_call: TRBD2
j_call: TRBJ2-1
cdr3_aa: CASSFGTSGNGEQFF
cdr3_nt: TGTGCCAGCAGTTTCGGGACTAGCGGGAACGGTGAGCAGTTCTTC

clone_size: many
v_call: TRBV20-1
d_call: TRBD1
j_call: TRBJ2-6
cdr3_aa: CSASGTGGTGANVLTF
cdr3_nt: TGCAGTGCTTCCGGGACAGGGGGAACTGGGGCCAACGTCCTGACTTTC

clone_size: NA
v_call: TRBV28
d_call: NA
j_call: TRBJ1-2
cdr3_aa: CASSKTPGYGYTF
cdr3_nt: TGTGCCAGCAGCAAAACCCCTGGATATGGCTACACCTTC

clone_size: many
v_call: TRBV20-1
d_call: NA
j_call: TRBJ1-1
cdr3_aa: CSAPYRGTEAFF
cdr3_nt: TGCAGTGCCCCGTATAGGGGCACTGAAGCTTTCTTT

clone_size: many
v_call: TRBV10-3
d_call: TRBD1
j_call: TRBJ1-1
cdr3_aa: CAISEGLTGKSTEAFF
cdr3_nt: TGTGCCATCAGTGAGGGACTGACAGGGAAGAGCACTGAAGCTTTCTTT

clone_size: NA
v_call: TRBV2
d_call: TRBD2
j_call: TRBJ2-3
cdr3_aa: CASSVAGGSTDTQYF
cdr3_nt: TGTGCCAGCAGTGTAGCGGGAGGGAGCACAGATACGCAGTATTTT

clone_size: many
v_call: TRBV7-2
d_call: TRBD2
j_call: TRBJ2-1
cdr3_aa: CASSLSGWGGYNEQFF
cdr3_nt: TGTGCCAGCAGCTTATCTGGGTGGGGGGGCTACAATGAGCAGTTCTTC

clone_size: many
v_call: TRBV12-3/TRBV12-4
d_call: NA
j_call: TRBJ2-7
cdr3_aa: CASSQTGLTYEQYF
cdr3_nt: TGTGCCAGCAGCCAGACAGGCTTGACCTACGAGCAGTACTTC

clone_size: many
v_call: TRBV5-1
d_call: NA
j_call: TRBJ1-6
cdr3_aa: CASSLGPTRNSPLHF
cdr3_nt: TGCGCCAGCAGCTTGGGGCCAACCAGGAATTCACCCCTCCACTTT

clone_size: few
v_call: TRBV7-9
d_call: TRBD2
j_call: TRBJ2-7
cdr3_aa: CASSLPFAGDTYEQYF
cdr3_nt: TGTGCCAGCAGCCTCCCTTTTGCGGGAGACACCTACGAGCAGTACTTC

clone_size: few
v_call: TRBV25-1
d_call: NA
j_call: TRBJ1-1
cdr3_aa: CASSEYAPGGGQGTEAFF
cdr3_nt: TGTGCCAGCAGTGAATATGCCCCGGGCGGGGGGCAAGGCACTGAAGCTTTCTTT

clone_size: NA
v_call: TRBV30
d_call: TRBD1
j_call: TRBJ2-2
cdr3_aa: CAWDRDRTGELFF
cdr3_nt: TGTGCCTGGGACAGGGACAGAACCGGGGAGCTGTTTTTT

clone_size: NA
v_call: TRBV9
d_call: NA
j_call: TRBJ2-7
cdr3_aa: CASSVDSGSYEQYF
cdr3_nt: TGTGCCAGCAGCGTAGATTCAGGCTCCTACGAGCAGTACTTC

clone_size: few
v_call: TRBV19
d_call: TRBD2
j_call: TRBJ2-1
cdr3_aa: CASRELAGGLYNEQFF
cdr3_nt: TGTGCCAGTAGGGAGCTAGCGGGAGGCCTATACAATGAGCAGTTCTTC

clone_size: many
v_call: TRBV29-1
d_call: TRBD1
j_call: TRBJ1-1
cdr3_aa: CSADRGRGNTEAFF
cdr3_nt: TGCAGCGCAGACAGGGGGCGCGGAAACACTGAAGCTTTCTTT

clone_size: many
v_call: TRBV6-1
d_call: TRBD1
j_call: TRBJ2-2
cdr3_aa: CATINQGQGTGELFF
cdr3_nt: TGTGCCACCATCAACCAGGGACAGGGCACCGGGGAGCTGTTTTTT

clone_size: few
v_call: TRBV9
d_call: TRBD1
j_call: TRBJ2-1
cdr3_aa: CASSELGGIYNEQFF
cdr3_nt: TGTGCCAGCAGCGAACTAGGGGGCATCTACAATGAGCAGTTCTTC

clone_size: few
v_call: TRBV5-1
d_call: NA
j_call: TRBJ1-3
cdr3_aa: CASSLESGSSGNTIYF
cdr3_nt: TGCGCCAGCAGCTTGGAATCGGGTTCGTCTGGAAACACCATATATTTT

clone_size: many
v_call: TRBV6-2/TRBV6-3
d_call: NA
j_call: TRBJ2-7
cdr3_aa: CASSPTGFNEQYF
cdr3_nt: TGTGCCAGCAGCCCCACAGGGTTTAACGAGCAGTACTTC

clone_size: many
v_call: TRBV5-5
d_call: TRBD1
j_call: TRBJ2-7
cdr3_aa: CASSLRQGADEQYF
cdr3_nt: TGTGCCAGCAGCTTAAGACAGGGGGCGGACGAGCAGTACTTC

clone_size: NA
v_call: TRBV27
d_call: NA
j_call: TRBJ2-7
cdr3_aa: CASSLSIPTGFSYEQYF
cdr3_nt: TGTGCCAGCAGTTTATCGATCCCGACAGGTTTCTCCTACGAGCAGTACTTC

clone_size: few
v_call: TRBV5-8
d_call: NA
j_call: TRBJ1-2
cdr3_aa: CASSYGLIPTLPDGYTF
cdr3_nt: TGTGCCAGCAGCTATGGGTTAATCCCAACCCTTCCCGATGGCTACACCTTC